This TCR beta chain was profiled in a study of T cell repertoires in cytomegalovirus infection. At the level of the study: Researchers turned to recently identified HLA-C-restricted CMV epitopes as well as well-studied HLA-B-restricted ones. Matching HLA type, along with CMV infection, was indicated by public TCR beta signatures. Notes on the study in general: The ex vivo response was dominated by HLA-C-restricted CMV-specific TCR beta clonotypes.

From germline, CDR1 is MDHEN and CDR2 SYDVKM. Deletions cut 2 bases from V and 0 bases from J, with 16 bases between. CDR3 length: 17 residues. TCRdb itself ran the reads through MiXCR, one entry per CDR3 protein. Of hundreds of thousands of distinct CDR3 sequences in the sample, around 29% were seen once. In regard to this clonotype: Antigen unknown.

The input for sequencing was cultured CD8+ T cells from PBMCs, taken from culture after CMV antigen stimulation. This TCR derives from a human donor in good health (CMV status not recorded). Some clones in this sample may be carry-over from other donors' samples. This chain uses TRBV28 with TRBJ1-1, with D perhaps matching TRBD1 (6 bases). The CDR3 nucleotides read TGTGCCAGCAGTTTAAAGGGGGGCCCATCGATGAACACTGAAGCTTTCTTT. Translation gives CASSLKGGPSMNTEAFF.